One sample yielded the 10 T cell receptor beta chains listed below, sequenced in a study of blood T cell repertoires in COVID-19. TCRdb's copy holds only in-frame clones and misses some; the assay was immunoSEQ multiplex PCR. The sample holds about 70,000 clones, 88% seen once. Sequencing was done on a sample of peripheral blood. The receptor source for this set is a human donor in a cohort sampled during active COVID-19.

This clone came up once. The J gene is TRBJ1-4, the V gene TRBV18; D unclear. The CDR3 has 15 amino acids. CDR1 and CDR2 from the germline V gene are KGHSH and LQKENI. V was trimmed by 2 bases and J by 0 bases, leaving 7 bases between them. CDR3 bases: TGTGCCAGCTCACCAACGGGGACAACTAATGAAAAACTGTTTTTT. This sequence encodes CASSPTGTTNEKLFF.

The chain recombines TRBV11-2 with TRBJ2-3, with 8 nucleotides matching TRBD2. The germline V gene encodes CDR1 SGHAT and CDR2 FQNNGV. V gave up 5 bases and J gave up 4 bases; unmatched junction bases: 11. The CDR3 is 16 amino acids. CDR3 nucleotides: TGTGCCAGCAGCCTAAGAGCGGGAGCAAGCGCAGATACGCAGTATTTT. This encodes CASSLRAGASADTQYF.

The gene calls are TRBV19 and TRBJ1-5; 8 nucleotides align to TRBD1. V was clipped by 7 bases and J by 6 bases; unmatched bases: 2. CDR1 and CDR2 (germline): LNHDA, SQIVND (reference sequence). This CDR3 comprises 12 residues. For the CDR3, the DNA is TGTGCCAGTACACAGGGGGTTCAGCCCCAGCATTTT. Translation gives CASTQGVQPQHF.

V is TRBV4-1 and J is TRBJ1-2, with 8 positions matching TRBD1. From germline, CDR1 is MGHRA and CDR2 YSYEKL. V gave up 2 bases and J gave up 4 bases; unmatched junction bases: 6. This CDR3 is built from 15 residues. The CDR3 is CASSQPGQGSYGYTF. CDR3 DNA sequence: TGCGCCAGCAGCCAACCCGGACAGGGAAGCTATGGCTACACCTTC.

The chain carries TRBV5-8 and TRBJ1-5; a possible D gene is TRBD1 (6 bases). The germline V gene encodes CDR1 SGHTS and CDR2 YDEGEE. This CDR3 region has 13 residues. Trimming removed 4 bases from V and 9 bases from J, with 14 bases in between. Written as DNA, the CDR3 is TGTGCCAGCAGCATCACAGGGATGGGGCCCCAGCATTTT. Translated, it gives CASSITGMGPQHF.

CDR3 sequence: CASSVSLNTEAFF. DNA of the CDR3: TGTGCCAGCAGTGTCTCCTTGAACACTGAAGCTTTCTTT. The V gene is TRBV2, the J gene TRBJ1-1; D call uncertain. Trimming shortened V by 4 bases and J by 0 bases, and 6 bases separated the two germline ends. Per germline, CDR1 SNHLY and CDR2 FYNNEI. CDR3 length equals 13 residues.

J is TRBJ2-7 and V is TRBV10-2, with 16 bases aligning to TRBD2. The length of the CDR3 is 19 residues. V gave up 6 bases and J gave up 6 bases; unmatched junction bases: 17. Germline V gene data show CDR1 as WSHSY and CDR2 as SAAADI. The CDR3, as DNA: TGCGCCAGCAGAGACGTAGCCGGGACTAGCGGGAGGGCCGGCCCCGAGCAGTACGTC. It encodes CASRDVAGTSGRAGPEQYV.

The chain has TRBV6-1 and TRBJ2-7; D gene unclear. CDR3 length: 14 amino acids. With 2 bases removed from V and 2 bases from J, the gap between germline ends came to 10 bases. Germline loops: CDR1 MNHNS, CDR2 SASEGT. The CDR3 region is CASSEWRGTYEQYV. The CDR3 DNA is TGTGCCAGCAGTGAATGGAGAGGAACCTACGAGCAGTACGTC.

This clone is a singleton in its sample. The chain recombines TRBV3-1 (or the pseudogene TRBV3-2) with TRBJ2-3, with TRBD1 matching over 9 bases. The V gene's germline CDR1 is LGHDT and CDR2 YNNKEL (reference sequence). This CDR3 has 14 residues. V dropped 1 base and J dropped 4; count of bases not matched to a gene: 0. This CDR3 is CASSQGQGADTQYF. For the CDR3, the DNA is TGTGCCAGCAGCCAAGGACAGGGGGCAGATACGCAGTATTTT.

The V call is TRBV6-5, the J call TRBJ1-2; 7 nucleotides agree with TRBD1. Germline V CDR1 and CDR2: MNHEY, SVGAGI. The V segment lost 7 bases and the J segment 3 bases; nucleotides outside the gene matches: 5. The CDR3 consists of 13 residues. CDR3 nucleotide sequence: TGTGCCAGCACCAGGGACAGTTACTATGGCTACACCTTC. This gives the protein CASTRDSYYGYTF.